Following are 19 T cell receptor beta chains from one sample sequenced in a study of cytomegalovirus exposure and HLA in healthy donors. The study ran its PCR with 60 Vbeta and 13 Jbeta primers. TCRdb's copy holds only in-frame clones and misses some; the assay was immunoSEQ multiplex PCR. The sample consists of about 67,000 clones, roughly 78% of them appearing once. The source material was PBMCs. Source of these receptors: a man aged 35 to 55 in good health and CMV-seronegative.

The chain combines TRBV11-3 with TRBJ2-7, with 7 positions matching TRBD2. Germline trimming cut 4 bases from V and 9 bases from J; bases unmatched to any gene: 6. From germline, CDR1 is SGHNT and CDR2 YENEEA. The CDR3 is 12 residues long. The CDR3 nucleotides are TGTGCCAGCAGCTCCTTGGGAGGGGCGCAGTACTTC. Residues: CASSSLGGAQYF.

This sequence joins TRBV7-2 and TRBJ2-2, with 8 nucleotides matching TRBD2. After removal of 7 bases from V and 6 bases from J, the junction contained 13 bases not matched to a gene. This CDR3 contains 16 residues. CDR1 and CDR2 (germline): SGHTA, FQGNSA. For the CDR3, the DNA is TGTGCCAGCATCCCCCGGGGGGGCGAGAGGCCCGGGGAGCTGTTTTTT. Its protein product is CASIPRGGERPGELFF.

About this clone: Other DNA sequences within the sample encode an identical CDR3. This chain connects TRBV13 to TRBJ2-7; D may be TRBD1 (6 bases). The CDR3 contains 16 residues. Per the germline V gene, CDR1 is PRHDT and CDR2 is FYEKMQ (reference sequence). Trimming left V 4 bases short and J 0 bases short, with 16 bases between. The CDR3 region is CASSSRLDRSSYEQYF. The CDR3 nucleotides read TGTGCCAGCAGCTCGAGACTGGACAGAAGCTCCTACGAGCAGTACTTC.

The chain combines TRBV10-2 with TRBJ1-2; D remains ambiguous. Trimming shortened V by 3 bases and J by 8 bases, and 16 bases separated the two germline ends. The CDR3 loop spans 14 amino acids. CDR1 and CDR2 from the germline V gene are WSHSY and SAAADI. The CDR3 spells CASSDRRETSGYTF. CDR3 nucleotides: TGCGCCAGCAGTGATCGGCGGGAAACCTCCGGCTACACCTTC.

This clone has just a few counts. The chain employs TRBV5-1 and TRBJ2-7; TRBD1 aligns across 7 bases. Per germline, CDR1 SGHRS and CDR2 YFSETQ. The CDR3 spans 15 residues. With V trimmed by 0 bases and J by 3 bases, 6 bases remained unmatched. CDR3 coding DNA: TGCGCCAGCAGCTTGGGACAGGGAAGAGACTACGAGCAGTACTTC. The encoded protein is CASSLGQGRDYEQYF.

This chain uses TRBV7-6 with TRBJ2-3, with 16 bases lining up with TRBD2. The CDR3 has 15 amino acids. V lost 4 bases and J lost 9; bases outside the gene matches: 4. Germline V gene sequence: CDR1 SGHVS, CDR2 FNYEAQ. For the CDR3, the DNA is TGTGCCAGCAGCTCCGGGACTAGCGGGGGGGGGACGCAGTATTTT. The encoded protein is CASSSGTSGGGTQYF.

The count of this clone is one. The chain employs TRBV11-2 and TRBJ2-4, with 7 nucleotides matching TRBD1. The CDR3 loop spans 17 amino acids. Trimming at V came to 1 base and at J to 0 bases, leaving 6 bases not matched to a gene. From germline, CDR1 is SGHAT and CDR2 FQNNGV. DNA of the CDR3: TGTGCCAGCAGCTTAGGCCGGGACAGAGTAGCCAAAAACATTCAGTACTTC. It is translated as CASSLGRDRVAKNIQYF.

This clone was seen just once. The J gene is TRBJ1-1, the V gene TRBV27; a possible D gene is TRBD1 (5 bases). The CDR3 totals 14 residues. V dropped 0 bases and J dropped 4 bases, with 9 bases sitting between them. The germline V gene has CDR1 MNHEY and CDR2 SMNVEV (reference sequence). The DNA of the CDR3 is TGTGCCAGCAGTTTATCAGGGGTGGGCACTGAAGCTTTCTTT. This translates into CASSLSGVGTEAFF.

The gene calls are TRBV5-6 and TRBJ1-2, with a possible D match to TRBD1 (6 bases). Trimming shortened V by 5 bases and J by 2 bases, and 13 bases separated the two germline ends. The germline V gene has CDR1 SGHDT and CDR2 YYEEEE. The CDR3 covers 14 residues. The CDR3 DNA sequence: TGTGCCAGCAGAAAAGAAGGGGGAAACTATGGCTACACCTTC. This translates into CASRKEGGNYGYTF. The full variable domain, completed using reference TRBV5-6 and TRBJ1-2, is DAGVTQSPTHLIKTRGQQVTLRCSPKSGHDTVSWYQQALGQGPQFIFQYYEEEERQRGNFPDRFSGHQFPNYSSELNVNALLLGDSALYLCASRKEGGNYGYTFGSGTRLTVV.

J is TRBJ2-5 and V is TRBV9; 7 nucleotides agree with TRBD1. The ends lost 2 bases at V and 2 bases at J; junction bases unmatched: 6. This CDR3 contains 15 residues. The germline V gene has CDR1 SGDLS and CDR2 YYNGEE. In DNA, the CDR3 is TGTGCCAGCAGCGTCGGGACAGCCAATCAAGAGACCCAGTACTTC. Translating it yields CASSVGTANQETQYF.

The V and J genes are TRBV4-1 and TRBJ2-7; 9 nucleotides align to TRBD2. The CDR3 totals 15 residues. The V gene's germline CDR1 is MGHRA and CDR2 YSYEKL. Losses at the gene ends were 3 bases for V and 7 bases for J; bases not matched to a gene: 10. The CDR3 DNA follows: TGCGCCAGCAGCCACCCCGTAGCGGGAGTGAGTGAGCAGTACTTC. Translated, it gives CASSHPVAGVSEQYF.

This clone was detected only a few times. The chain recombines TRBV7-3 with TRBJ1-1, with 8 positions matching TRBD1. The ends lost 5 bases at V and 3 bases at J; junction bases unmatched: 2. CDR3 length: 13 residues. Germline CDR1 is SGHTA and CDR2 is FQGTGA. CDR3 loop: CASSRGQDTEAFF. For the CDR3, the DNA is TGTGCCAGCAGCCGGGGACAGGACACTGAAGCTTTCTTT.

CDR3: CASSVISGSGVRETQYF. The CDR3 nucleotides are TGTGCCAGCAGTGTGATTAGCGGGAGTGGGGTTCGAGAGACCCAGTACTTC. The rearrangement uses TRBV28 and TRBJ2-5, with 9 bases that match TRBD2. Germline V gene data show CDR1 as MDHEN and CDR2 as SYDVKM. This CDR3 contains 17 residues. V was pared by 5 bases and J by 4 bases, with 14 bases of the junction left unmatched.

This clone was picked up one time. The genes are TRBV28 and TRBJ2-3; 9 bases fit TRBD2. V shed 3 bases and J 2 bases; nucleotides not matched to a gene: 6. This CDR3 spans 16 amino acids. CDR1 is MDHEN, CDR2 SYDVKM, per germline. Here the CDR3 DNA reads TGTGCCAGCAGTTTCCTGACTAGCGGATACACAGATACGCAGTATTTT. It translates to CASSFLTSGYTDTQYF.

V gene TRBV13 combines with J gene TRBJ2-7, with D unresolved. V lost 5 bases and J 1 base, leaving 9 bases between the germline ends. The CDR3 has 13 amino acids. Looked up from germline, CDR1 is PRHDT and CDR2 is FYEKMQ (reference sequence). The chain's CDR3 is CASSVSRSYEQYF. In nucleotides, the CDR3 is TGTGCCAGCAGCGTTTCGCGTTCCTACGAGCAGTACTTC.

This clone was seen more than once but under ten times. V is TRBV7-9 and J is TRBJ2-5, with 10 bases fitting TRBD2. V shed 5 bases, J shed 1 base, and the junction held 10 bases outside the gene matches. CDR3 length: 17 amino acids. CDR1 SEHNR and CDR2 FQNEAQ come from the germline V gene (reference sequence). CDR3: CASSPLGPSGSQETQYF. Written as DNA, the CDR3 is TGTGCCAGCAGCCCCTTGGGGCCTAGCGGGAGCCAAGAGACCCAGTACTTC.

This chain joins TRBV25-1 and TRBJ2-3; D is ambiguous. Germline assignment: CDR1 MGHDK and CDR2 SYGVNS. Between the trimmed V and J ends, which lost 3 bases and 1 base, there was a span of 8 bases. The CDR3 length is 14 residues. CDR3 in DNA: TGTGCCAGCAGTGATACCCGGGGCACAGATACGCAGTATTTT. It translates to CASSDTRGTDTQYF.

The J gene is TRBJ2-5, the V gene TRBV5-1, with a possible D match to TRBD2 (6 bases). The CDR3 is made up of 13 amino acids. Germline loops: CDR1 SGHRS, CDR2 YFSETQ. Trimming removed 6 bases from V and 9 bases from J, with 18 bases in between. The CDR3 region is CASTGTPGRPQYF. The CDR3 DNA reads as TGCGCCAGCACCGGGACTCCCGGGAGACCCCAGTACTTC.

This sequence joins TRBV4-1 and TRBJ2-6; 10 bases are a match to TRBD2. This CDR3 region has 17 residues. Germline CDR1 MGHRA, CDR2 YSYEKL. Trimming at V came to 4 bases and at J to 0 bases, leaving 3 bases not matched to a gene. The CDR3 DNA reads TGCGCCAGCAGCCCACTAGCGGGAACCTCTGGGGCCAACGTCCTGACTTTC. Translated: CASSPLAGTSGANVLTF.